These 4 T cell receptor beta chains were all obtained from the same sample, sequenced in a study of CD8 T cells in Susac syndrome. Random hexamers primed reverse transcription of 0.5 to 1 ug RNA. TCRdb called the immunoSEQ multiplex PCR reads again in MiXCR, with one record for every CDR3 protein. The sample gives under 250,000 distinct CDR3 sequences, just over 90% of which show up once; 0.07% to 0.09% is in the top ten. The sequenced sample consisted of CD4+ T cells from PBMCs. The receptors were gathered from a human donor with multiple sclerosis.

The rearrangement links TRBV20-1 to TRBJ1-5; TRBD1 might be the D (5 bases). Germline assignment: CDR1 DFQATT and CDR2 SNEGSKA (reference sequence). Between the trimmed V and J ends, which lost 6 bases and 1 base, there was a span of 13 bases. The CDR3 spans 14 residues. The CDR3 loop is CSASEDMSNQPQHF. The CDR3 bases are TGCAGTGCCTCTGAGGACATGAGCAATCAGCCCCAGCATTTT.

The CDR3 loop is CASSPSGKLNIQYF. CDR3 bases: TGTGCCAGCAGCCCCTCGGGCAAGTTAAACATTCAGTACTTC. The chain is built from TRBV12-3 or TRBV12-4 and TRBJ2-4; D not resolved. V shed 6 bases and J shed 6 bases, with 15 bases lying between them. The CDR3 length is 14 residues.

The CDR3 DNA reads TGTGCCAGCAGTTCAGCGGGACTCTGGAACAGTGAGCAGTTCTTC. This translates into CASSSAGLWNSEQFF. This chain uses TRBV12-3 or TRBV12-4 with TRBJ2-1; 7 positions agree with TRBD2. V dropped 4 bases and J dropped 9; count of bases not matched to a gene: 12. The CDR3 has 15 amino acids.

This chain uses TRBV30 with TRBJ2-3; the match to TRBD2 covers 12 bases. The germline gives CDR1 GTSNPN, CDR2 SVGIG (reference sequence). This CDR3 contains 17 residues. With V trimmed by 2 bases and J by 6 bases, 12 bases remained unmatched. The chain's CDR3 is CAWSRPGTSGFRDTQYF. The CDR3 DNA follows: TGTGCCTGGAGTCGACCCGGGACTAGCGGGTTTCGGGATACGCAGTATTTT.